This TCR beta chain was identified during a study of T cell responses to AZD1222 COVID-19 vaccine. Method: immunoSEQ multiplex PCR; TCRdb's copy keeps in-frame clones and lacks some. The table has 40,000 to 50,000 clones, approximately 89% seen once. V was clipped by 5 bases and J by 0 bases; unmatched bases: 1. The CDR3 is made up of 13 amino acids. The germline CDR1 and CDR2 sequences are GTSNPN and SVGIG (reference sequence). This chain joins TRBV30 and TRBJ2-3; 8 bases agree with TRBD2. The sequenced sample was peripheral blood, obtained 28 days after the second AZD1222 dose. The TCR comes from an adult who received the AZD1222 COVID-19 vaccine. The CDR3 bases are TGTGCCTGGCGGGGGGGTAGCACAGATACGCAGTATTTT. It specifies CAWRGGSTDTQYF.